These 29 T cell receptor beta chains share one sample of origin, sequenced in a study of tumor-infiltrating lymphocytes in primary liver carcinoma. The authors made TCR beta cDNA from about 500 ng total RNA with a constant-region primer. Each TCR beta library was derived from three nested multiplex PCR rounds that employed slightly modified ARM-PCR. A C-beta reverse primer was combined with TRBV1-TRBV30 forward primers in the first two PCR rounds, and each round had approximately 9 cycles. Each CDR3 protein is one row after TCRdb ran MiXCR on the multiplex PCR reads. The sample gives 50,000 to 70,000 distinct CDR3 sequences, less than 75% of which show up once; approximately 54% is in the top ten. Co-extracting RNA and DNA was done with about 17-31 mg of unsorted bulk tissue as input. The sequencing input was liver tumor tissue from sampling region 2. Subset in this sample: tumor region T2, inferior pole. The receptors here all came from a man in his forties or fifties with primary liver carcinoma and hepatitis B virus infection.

Comment on this clonotype: A junction boundary mismatches the germline segment, possibly from a read error. The chain is built from TRBV29-1 and TRBJ2-7; perhaps TRBD2 as D (6 bases). Germline V gene sequence: CDR1 SQVTM, CDR2 ANQGSEA. The CDR3 is 17 residues long. The CDR3: CSILGGSGVRSSYEHYF. Written as DNA, the CDR3 is TGCAGCATTTTAGGTGGTTCGGGAGTGAGGAGCTCCTACGAGCATTACTTC.

Comment on this clonotype: It is likely a read error, because the conserved phenylalanine at the end of the CDR3 is missing. Here the CDR3 reads CTSSQTPGGGKESQYS. CDR3 DNA: TGCACCAGCAGCCAAACTCCTGGCGGGGGGAAAGAGAGCCAGTACTCC. The chain has TRBV11-2 and TRBJ2-5; 8 bases agree with TRBD2. The CDR3 runs 16 residues. The germline V gene encodes CDR1 SGHAT and CDR2 FQNNGV.

In the case of this clonotype: Compared with germline, one end of the junction differs, possibly owing to a read error. The chain carries TRBV29-1 and TRBJ2-1; possibly TRBD1 for D (7 bases). CDR1 and CDR2 from the germline V gene are SQVTM and ANQGSEA. This CDR3 region has 12 residues. The CDR3 DNA reads TGCAGCCTCCGACAGGGAGGTAGTGAGCACTTCTTC. Translating it yields CSLRQGGSEHFF.

Of note for this clonotype: It may be a read error: a sequence one base away is much more abundant. The V call is TRBV5-1, the J call TRBJ1-3, with D tentatively TRBD1 (5 bases). Looked up from germline, CDR1 is SGHRS and CDR2 is YFSETQ. The CDR3 spans 16 residues. CDR3 sequence: CANSLGDRSSGNTIYF. The CDR3 DNA reads as TGCGCCAACAGCTTGGGTGACAGATCCTCTGGAAACACCATATATTTT.

About this clonotype itself: A much larger clonotype is one base distant, so this may be a read error. This rearrangement joins TRBV5-1 to TRBJ1-3; D not resolved. CDR1 is SGHRS and CDR2 is YFSETQ in the germline V gene. Trimming left V 5 bases short and J 0 bases short, with 12 bases between. The CDR3 extends over 15 amino acids. The chain's CDR3 is CASRGVRSSGNTIYF. The CDR3 DNA reads TGCGCCAGCAGAGGCGTCCGCTCCTCTGGAAACACCATATATTTT.

Details on this clonotype: One end of the junction does not line up with germline, which may come from a read error. This chain joins TRBV4-2 and TRBJ2-2; 8 nucleotides line up with TRBD1. The CDR3 consists of 14 residues. The V gene's germline CDR1 is LGHNA and CDR2 YNFKEQ. CDR3: CASGTGGYTGELFF. The DNA for the CDR3 is TGTGCCAGCGGCACAGGGGGTTACACCGGGGAACTGTTTTTT.

For this clonotype: A read error is likely, as this CDR3 ends without the conserved phenylalanine or tryptophan. The CDR3 DNA is TGTGCCAGCAGCGACACCATCGGGGAGCTGTTTTAT. This codes for CASSDTIGELFY. The chain couples TRBV6-2 or TRBV6-3 to TRBJ2-2; D is unresolved. The ends were cut back, 6 bases at V and 7 bases at J, with 9 bases in the middle. Germline lookup yields CDR1 MNHEY and CDR2 SVGEGT. This CDR3 has 12 amino acids.

About this clonotype: One end of the junction fails to match germline, which may point to a read error. V is TRBV4-2 and J is TRBJ2-3, with 10 bases identical to TRBD2. The CDR3 has 18 amino acids. The germline V gene has CDR1 LGHNA and CDR2 YNFKEQ. This chain's CDR3 is CASSQVSPLAGATDAQYF. The CDR3 nucleotides read TGTGCCAGCAGCCAAGTGTCGCCTCTAGCGGGAGCGACAGATGCGCAGTATTTT.

As to this clonotype: Since the CDR3 does not end with the conserved phenylalanine or tryptophan, this likely comes from a read error. The V and J genes are TRBV11-2 and TRBJ2-1, with a possible D match to TRBD2 (5 bases). This CDR3 region has 16 residues. The germline gives CDR1 SGHAT, CDR2 FQNNGV. The CDR3 coding sequence is TGTGTCAGCAGCTTAGAGCTCCTAGCAGAAATGAATGAGCAGTTCTCC. This gives the protein CVSSLELLAEMNEQFS.

In this sample, this clonotype turned up once. The CDR3 loop is CSDEGGANTGELFF. CDR3 coding DNA: TGCAGCGATGAGGGGGGGGCGAACACCGGGGAGCTGTTTTTT. J is TRBJ2-2 and V is TRBV29-1, with D maybe TRBD2 (7 bases). The ends were cut back, 7 bases at V and 0 bases at J, with 12 bases in the middle. The CDR3 runs to 14 residues. Germline CDR1 SQVTM, CDR2 ANQGSEA.

Comment on this clonotype: At one end, the junction sequence differs from germline, possibly due to a read error. The chain carries TRBV6-5 and TRBJ1-4; unclear D gene. There are 15 residues in the CDR3. Germline V gene data show CDR1 as MNHEY and CDR2 as SVGAGI. The CDR3 protein is CACSYSIAGSEKLSF. The CDR3 DNA sequence: TGTGCCTGCAGTTACTCGATCGCAGGAAGCGAAAAACTGTCTTTT.

Of note for this clonotype: One junction end does not reproduce the germline sequence, and a read error may be involved. This chain links TRBV6-1 with TRBJ2-3; D perhaps matches TRBD2 (5 bases). Germline loops: CDR1 MNHNS, CDR2 SASEGT. The CDR3 contains 16 residues. The CDR3 is CASSPRASGRTDMQYF. Here the CDR3 DNA reads TGTGCCAGCAGTCCGAGGGCTAGTGGTCGCACAGATATGCAGTATTTT.

The chain couples TRBV9 to TRBJ2-6; no definite D call. Trimming removed 4 bases at V and 2 bases at J, with 13 bases between. The CDR3 has 16 amino acids. Germline CDR1 and CDR2: SGDLS and YYNGEE. This CDR3 is CASSPPPMAGANVLTF. In DNA, the CDR3 is TGTGCCAGCAGCCCCCCCCCAATGGCTGGGGCCAACGTCCTGACTTTC.

The V gene is TRBV2, the J gene TRBJ1-1; no reliable D call. CDR3 length: 14 residues. Germline assignment: CDR1 SNHLY and CDR2 FYNNEI. Trimming took 0 bases from V and 3 from J, leaving 8 bases between them. Here the CDR3 reads CASSEAGYYTEAFF. Written as DNA, the CDR3 is TGTGCCAGCAGTGAAGCAGGCTATTACACTGAAGCTTTCTTT.

Turning to this clonotype: The junction differs from germline at one of its ends, possibly a read error. The rearrangement uses TRBV12-3 or TRBV12-4 and TRBJ2-5; D uncertain. This CDR3 contains 14 residues. The CDR3 sequence is CASSSADLQETQYF. CDR3 DNA: TGTGCCAGCAGTTCCGCGGATCTGCAAGAGACCCAGTATTTC.

Note on this clonotype: The germline gene is not matched at one end of the junction; a read error may be the cause. V and J are TRBV5-5 and TRBJ2-7, with D perhaps TRBD1 or TRBD2 (7 bases each). Per the germline V gene, CDR1 is SGHKS and CDR2 is YYEKEE (reference sequence). The CDR3 runs to 17 residues. The CDR3 DNA reads TGTACCAGCAGCCTTACGGGACAGACGAGCGGGGCCCACGAGCAGTACTTC. Encoded protein: CTSSLTGQTSGAHEQYF.

This chain connects TRBV11-2 to TRBJ2-3; D possibly corresponds to TRBD2 (5 bases). This CDR3 is 20 amino acids long. Trimming left V 1 base short and J 7 bases short, with 30 bases between. The germline CDR1 and CDR2 sequences are SGHAT and FQNNGV. In DNA, the CDR3 is TGTGCCAGCAGCTTAGTATCCCGGGGTGAGGTAGCGCGAGATATGAATACGCAGTATTTT. As protein: CASSLVSRGEVARDMNTQYF.

Comments on this clonotype: A junction end diverges from the germline sequence, so it may reflect a read error. V gene TRBV10-3 combines with J gene TRBJ2-7, with D unresolved. The CDR3 extends over 18 amino acids. Germline V gene sequence: CDR1 ENHRY, CDR2 SYGVKD. The CDR3 region has the DNA TGTGCCATCAGAGAGTCGGTCCAGCCGGTCCGTAGAGCCTACGAGCAGTACTTC. Translation: CAIRESVQPVRRAYEQYF.

Turning to this clonotype: No conserved phenylalanine or tryptophan ends this CDR3, so it is likely a read error. V and J are TRBV20-1 and TRBJ2-1; 13 bases are shared with TRBD2. This CDR3 has 17 amino acids. Germline CDR1 DFQATT, CDR2 SNEGSKA (reference sequence). CDR3 sequence (DNA): TGCAGTACTAGGACTAGCGGGGGCCTGAGCTCCTACAATGAGCAGTTCATC. Its translation: CSTRTSGGLSSYNEQFI.

This chain joins TRBV11-2 and TRBJ1-4; D is perhaps TRBD1 (6 bases). V was pared by 3 bases and J by 6 bases, with 11 bases between. The CDR3 has 14 amino acids. Germline V gene data show CDR1 as SGHAT and CDR2 as FQNNGV. As DNA, the CDR3 is TGTGCCAGCAGCTTTGGGGGCCCCTATGAAAAACTGTTTTTT. The encoded protein is CASSFGGPYEKLFF. Based on the CDR3 plus reference TRBV11-2 and TRBJ1-4, the full variable domain is EAGVAQSPRYKIIEKRQSVAFWCNPISGHATLYWYQQILGQGPKLLIQFQNNGVVDDSQLPKDRFSAERLKGVDSTLKIQPAKLEDSAVYLCASSFGGPYEKLFFGSGTQLSVL.

The chain links TRBV6-5 to TRBJ2-7; D call uncertain. Germline CDR1 and CDR2: MNHEY and SVGAGI. The CDR3 covers 13 residues. Trimming cost V 6 bases and J 6 bases, with 15 bases left between them. This chain's CDR3 is CASSYGRSGEQYF. Here the CDR3 DNA reads TGTGCCAGCAGCTACGGCAGGAGTGGCGAGCAGTACTTC.

This rearrangement joins TRBV2 to TRBJ1-1; no clear D gene. V shed 6 bases and J shed 2 bases, with 13 bases lying between them. Germline V gene sequence: CDR1 SNHLY, CDR2 FYNNEI. The CDR3 loop spans 14 amino acids. CDR3 in amino acids: CASRILGGNTEAFF. The DNA of the CDR3 is TGTGCCAGCAGGATACTCGGTGGTAACACTGAAGCTTTCTTT.

About this clonotype: Compared with germline, one end of the junction differs, possibly owing to a read error. V gene TRBV12-3 or TRBV12-4 combines with J gene TRBJ2-6; TRBD1 or TRBD2 may be the D gene (6 bases each). This CDR3 is built from 15 residues. CDR3 nucleotides: TGTGCCAGCAGTCCCGGGGGCTCTAGGGCCAACGTCCTGACTTTC. Amino acid sequence: CASSPGGSRANVLTF.

By sample fraction, this clonotype is medium-sized. This chain links TRBV29-1 with TRBJ2-5; D tentatively fits TRBD1 or TRBD2 (6 bases each). This CDR3 has 13 amino acids. Between the trimmed V and J ends, which lost 7 bases and 5 bases, there was a span of 17 bases. Germline CDR1 and CDR2: SQVTM and ANQGSEA. In DNA, the CDR3 is TGCAGCGCCGGGGGCCTTCGGGCGGAGACCCAGTACTTC. Encoded protein: CSAGGLRAETQYF.

This clonotype was counted a few times. The genes are TRBV2 and TRBJ2-5; 9 bases agree with TRBD2. The germline V gene encodes CDR1 SNHLY and CDR2 FYNNEI. After removal of 6 bases from V and 5 bases from J, the junction contained 7 bases not matched to a gene. The CDR3 has 14 amino acids. CDR3 loop: CASRREGLWETQYF. DNA of the CDR3: TGTGCCAGCAGGCGGGAGGGCCTGTGGGAGACCCAGTACTTC.

This clonotype was seen only a few times. One end of the junction does not line up with germline, which may come from a read error. This chain joins TRBV6-1 and TRBJ2-3; 11 bases match TRBD2. The V gene's germline CDR1 is MNHNS and CDR2 SASEGT. This CDR3 spans 15 amino acids. CDR3 sequence: CTRSGLAGGPDTQYF. Here the CDR3 DNA reads TGTACCAGGAGTGGCCTAGCGGGAGGTCCAGATACGCAGTATTTT.

Turning to this clonotype: This may be a read error: a much more frequent sequence differs by one nucleotide. CDR3 sequence reads: CASSLDAGGFDTQYF. The CDR3 nucleotides read TGTGCCAGCAGCTTAGATGCGGGAGGGTTTGATACGCAGTATTTT. This chain uses TRBV11-2 with TRBJ2-3; 9 nucleotides line up with TRBD2. Germline-derived CDR1 and CDR2 are SGHAT and FQNNGV. The V gene end was trimmed by 0 bases and the J gene end by 6 bases; junction bases not matched to a gene: 4. The CDR3 is 15 amino acids.

Comment on this clonotype: The junction departs from the called germline gene at one end, perhaps through a read error. This chain joins TRBV11-2 and TRBJ2-5, with TRBD2 identical over 8 bases. Germline CDR1 and CDR2: SGHAT and FQNNGV. The CDR3 loop spans 16 amino acids. The CDR3 DNA is TGTGGCAGCACTCAAACTCCCGGCGGGGGGAAAGAGACCCAGTACTTC. Translation: CGSTQTPGGGKETQYF.

As for this clonotype: The CDR3 carries no conserved terminal phenylalanine or tryptophan, so it likely arises from a read error. The chain employs TRBV28 and TRBJ1-5, with TRBD1 identical over 9 bases. Germline V lookup: CDR1 MDHEN, CDR2 SYDVKM. CDR3 size: 15 residues. DNA of the CDR3: TGTGCCAGCAGTTTGGACACAGGGGGCAGTCAGCCTCAGCATTTA. This sequence encodes CASSLDTGGSQPQHL.